The clone carrying this T cell receptor beta chain turned up a few times. What it binds is not known. This specimen comes from a study of post-analysis software for immune sequencing data. CDR3 length: 12 amino acids. Trimming cost V 1 base and J 14 bases, with 12 bases left between them. Germline lookup yields CDR1 SEHNR and CDR2 FQNEAQ (reference sequence). General study findings and limits: Included in a set of a handful of TRBV segments more frequent in patients than controls were TRBV5-6, TRBV5-1 and TRBV20-1.

Every TCR beta cDNA library bore unique molecular identifiers. In TCRdb, the PCR reads were re-called with MiXCR into one record per CDR3 protein. The table lists some 690,000 distinct CDR3 sequences, about 32% of them singletons. Sequenced: blood. The chain employs TRBV7-9 and TRBJ1-5; D is unclear. This clonotype was sampled from a girl aged 5-17 years with multiple sclerosis. CDR3 in amino acids: CASSLEGFPEHF. Written as DNA, the CDR3 is TGTGCCAGCAGCTTAGAGGGTTTCCCCGAGCATTTT.